This T cell receptor beta chain was sequenced in a study of beta chain features in type 1 diabetes. Study-level findings and limits: Shortening that was moderate but significant affected the TCRB CDR3s of Type 1 diabetes patients in all four CD4+ subsets.

Every bit of the isolated RNA underwent reverse transcription, so sequencing read expressed TCRB transcripts. Only in-frame clones appear in the TCRdb table, and some are missing; sequencing was by immunoSEQ multiplex PCR. Here the sample spans some 130,000 clones, around 10% being singletons. In this sample, this clone turned up many times. Its specificity is not known. This CDR3 region has 14 residues. Germline values: CDR1 SNHLY, CDR2 FYNNEI. Deletions cut 4 bases from V and 7 bases from J, with 16 bases between. The sequence came from a man aged 25 to 45 with type 1 diabetes. This chain uses TRBV2 with TRBJ2-5, with D uncertain. Sequenced input: central memory CD4+ T cells from blood. CDR3 amino acids: CASSVEASTLTQYF. The CDR3 nucleotides are TGTGCCAGCAGTGTCGAGGCGAGCACCTTGACCCAGTACTTC.